The 8 T cell receptor beta chains reported below all come from one sample, sequenced in a study of cytomegalovirus exposure and HLA in healthy donors. The PCR made use of 60 Vbeta and 13 Jbeta primers. Assay: immunoSEQ multiplex PCR; the TCRdb copy retains only in-frame clones and omits some. The sample yields 150,000 to 200,000 clones, approximately 84% seen once. Input material: PBMCs. Receptor source: a girl less than two years old in good health and CMV-seronegative.

The chain recombines TRBV7-8 with TRBJ2-1, with a possible D match to TRBD2 (5 bases). Germline values: CDR1 SGHVS, CDR2 FQNEAQ. Trimming cost V 1 base and J 3 bases, with 13 bases left between them. The CDR3 runs to 16 residues. The CDR3 DNA reads TGTGCCAGCAGCTTAGAGGGAGCGGAGCTCTACAATGAGCAGTTCTTC. Encoded protein: CASSLEGAELYNEQFF.

Remarks on this clone: Other DNA sequences within the sample encode an identical CDR3. This chain uses TRBV5-1 with TRBJ2-3, with D tentatively TRBD2 (6 bases). V lost 0 bases and J lost 1, with 6 bases in between. There are 14 residues in the CDR3. The germline gives CDR1 SGHRS, CDR2 YFSETQ. CDR3 in DNA: TGCGCCAGCAGCTTGGCTAGCGGCACAGATACGCAGTATTTT. Translation: CASSLASGTDTQYF.

The chain has TRBV7-3 and TRBJ2-7; 9 bases map to TRBD1. The germline V gene has CDR1 SGHTA and CDR2 FQGTGA. This CDR3 is built from 13 residues. V lost 5 bases to trimming and J lost 9 bases; unmatched junction nucleotides: 8. CDR3 nucleotide sequence: TGTGCCAGCAGCCCGGGACAGGGCCAGGGGCAGTACTTC. Amino acids: CASSPGQGQGQYF.

The J gene is TRBJ2-1, the V gene TRBV6-4; 11 nucleotides agree with TRBD2. Germline trimming cut 0 bases from V and 7 bases from J; bases unmatched to any gene: 5. CDR1 is MRHNA and CDR2 is SNTAGT in the germline V gene. The CDR3 runs 16 residues. CDR3 sequence: CASSDSTSGKRNEQFF. In DNA, the CDR3 is TGTGCCAGCAGTGACTCGACTAGCGGGAAGAGAAATGAGCAGTTCTTC.

V usage is TRBV5-8 and J usage is TRBJ2-3; TRBD1 matches at 9 bases. The CDR3 is 15 amino acids. Germline V gene data show CDR1 as SGHTS and CDR2 as YDEGEE. V shed 3 bases and J 4 bases; nucleotides not matched to a gene: 6. CDR3 DNA sequence: TGTGCCAGCAGCTCCGGGACAGGGCTCGCAGATACGCAGTATTTT. This encodes CASSSGTGLADTQYF.

The CDR3 nucleotides read TGCGCCAGCAGGACAGAAACAGATACGCAGTATTTT. This gives the protein CASRTETDTQYF. This chain joins TRBV5-1 and TRBJ2-3, with D perhaps matching TRBD1 (5 bases). This CDR3 comprises 12 residues. V dropped 5 bases and J dropped 3 bases, with 7 bases sitting between them. Germline V gene lookup returns CDR1 SGHRS and CDR2 YFSETQ.

The rearrangement joins TRBV7-6 to TRBJ1-3; TRBD1 agrees at 7 bases. Germline V gene sequence: CDR1 SGHVS, CDR2 FNYEAQ. CDR3 size: 18 residues. V shed 2 bases and J 4 bases; nucleotides not matched to a gene: 14. In DNA form, the CDR3 reads TGTGCCAGCAGCTTATTCTCCCGGACAGGTGCATCCGGAAACACCATATATTTT. Encoded protein: CASSLFSRTGASGNTIYF.

The chain joins TRBV4-1 to TRBJ2-2, with D unclear. The CDR3 is 18 residues long. Trimming pared 1 base from V and 2 bases from J, leaving 17 bases between. CDR1 is MGHRA, CDR2 YSYEKL, per germline. This CDR3 reads CASSQGWAVTANTGELFF. For the CDR3, the DNA is TGCGCCAGCAGCCAAGGATGGGCTGTAACGGCCAACACCGGGGAGCTGTTTTTT.